The 31 T cell receptor beta chains listed next were all sequenced from one sample in a study of OX40 agonist ivuxolimab in advanced cancers. Library prep was done by the immunoSEQ multiplex PCR assay. TCRdb obtained this table from immuneACCESS and retained in-frame rearrangements with V and J assigned. These tables miss some clones; where compared with another copy, unresolved V genes account for less than half of the shortfall, and the remainder is unexplained. The sample records 35,000 to 50,000 clones, approximately 86% of which are singletons. Of the sample, about 35% falls within the top ten clones. Sample: CD4+ or CD8+ T cells sorted from blood, taken in a trial of the OX40 agonist ivuxolimab. The receptors shown here come from an adult with an advanced solid tumor such as melanoma, head and neck, liver or kidney cancer.

The chain joins TRBV4-1 to TRBJ2-6; no clear D. The V and J ends lost 4 bases and 0 bases respectively, with 7 bases between them. This CDR3 is built from 15 residues. CDR1 MGHRA and CDR2 YSYEKL come from the germline V gene. The CDR3 here is CASSPGPSGANVLTF. In DNA form, the CDR3 reads TGCGCCAGCAGCCCCGGCCCCTCTGGGGCCAACGTCCTGACTTTC.

The table lists this clone with a count of one. This rearrangement joins TRBV6-5 to TRBJ2-3; 7 positions match TRBD2. The CDR3 length is 15 residues. Germline CDR1 is MNHEY and CDR2 is SVGAGI. After removal of 4 bases from V and 4 bases from J, the junction contained 8 bases not matched to a gene. CDR3 amino acids: CASSSTAGVSDTQYF. CDR3 coding DNA: TGTGCCAGCAGTTCCACGGCGGGAGTGTCAGATACGCAGTATTTT.

This clone was counted once. The rearrangement uses TRBV9 and TRBJ2-2, with TRBD2 matching 8 bases. With V trimmed by 3 bases and J by 4 bases, 8 bases remained unmatched. This CDR3 is built from 16 residues. Germline V CDR1 and CDR2: SGDLS, YYNGEE. The CDR3 region is CASSEGGGRSTGELFF. For the CDR3, the DNA is TGTGCCAGCAGCGAAGGCGGGGGGCGGTCCACCGGGGAGCTGTTTTTT.

In its sample, this clone was seen once. The chain recombines TRBV6-5 with TRBJ1-5, with unresolved D. Trimming stripped 2 bases from V and 3 bases from J, with 8 bases between. The CDR3 extends over 14 amino acids. Germline V gene sequence: CDR1 MNHEY, CDR2 SVGAGI. CDR3 in DNA: TGTGCCAGCAGTTACGCGGGTCACAATCAGCCCCAGCATTTT. Residues: CASSYAGHNQPQHF.

V gene TRBV5-5 combines with J gene TRBJ1-1; TRBD1 might be the D (6 bases). The CDR3 consists of 15 residues. Germline V gene lookup returns CDR1 SGHKS and CDR2 YYEKEE (reference sequence). The ends were cut back, 5 bases at V and 1 base at J, with 15 bases in the middle. The CDR3 DNA reads TGTGCCAGCAGATATTACACAGGGCGGAACACTGAAGCTTTCTTT. This gives the protein CASRYYTGRNTEAFF.

The genes are TRBV28 and TRBJ2-5, with D maybe TRBD1 (6 bases). CDR1 is MDHEN and CDR2 is SYDVKM in the germline V gene. V was cut by 6 bases and J by 5 bases, with 13 bases left in between. The CDR3 runs 13 residues. In nucleotides, the CDR3 is TGTGCCAGCAGCGACAGGTGGGGCGAGACCCAGTACTTC. Translation: CASSDRWGETQYF.

The chain carries TRBV9 and TRBJ2-2; TRBD1 aligns across 7 bases. The germline V gene has CDR1 SGDLS and CDR2 YYNGEE. Germline trimming cut 3 bases from V and 4 bases from J; bases unmatched to any gene: 6. The length of the CDR3 is 15 residues. The CDR3: CASSGKGARTGELFF. The CDR3 DNA is TGTGCCAGCAGCGGAAAGGGGGCGCGCACCGGGGAGCTGTTTTTT.

The sample holds a few counts of this clone. V is TRBV28 and J is TRBJ1-1, with D uncertain. There are 11 residues in the CDR3. The V gene's germline CDR1 is MDHEN and CDR2 SYDVKM. V was trimmed by 8 bases and J by 1 base, leaving 5 bases between them. CDR3 region: CASEGNTEAFF. The CDR3 region has the DNA TGTGCCAGCGAGGGGAACACTGAAGCTTTCTTT.

The CDR3, as DNA: TGTGCCATTCAGGGGGCCCGTGGCTACACCTTC. Residues: CAIQGARGYTF. This rearrangement joins TRBV6-5 to TRBJ1-2, with 8 bases fitting TRBD1. This CDR3 contains 11 residues. Germline CDR1 is MNHEY and CDR2 is SVGAGI. The junction had 5 bases not matched to a gene; V was cut back by 10 bases and J by 7 bases.

The V and J genes are TRBV4-1 and TRBJ2-7, with 11 bases aligning to TRBD2. The V gene end was trimmed by 5 bases and the J gene end by 6 bases; junction bases not matched to a gene: 6. The CDR3 is 14 amino acids. Germline V lookup: CDR1 MGHRA, CDR2 YSYEKL. The CDR3 DNA follows: TGCGCCAGCAGCATAACTAGCGGGAGTGCCGAGCAGTACTTC. Amino acid sequence: CASSITSGSAEQYF.

This clone was counted a single time. This chain uses TRBV2 with TRBJ1-4; D gene ambiguous. Germline V gene lookup returns CDR1 SNHLY and CDR2 FYNNEI. Trimming left V 6 bases short and J 11 bases short, with 10 bases between. The CDR3 spans 11 residues. This CDR3 is CASSFGEKLFF. The CDR3 nucleotides read TGTGCCAGCAGCTTCGGGGAGAAACTGTTTTTT.

There are a few counts of this clone. This sequence joins TRBV7-9 and TRBJ2-7; 9 bases match TRBD2. This CDR3 has 15 residues. J lost 5 bases, V lost 5 bases, and 10 bases had no gene match. Per the germline V gene, CDR1 is SEHNR and CDR2 is FQNEAQ (reference sequence). This chain's CDR3 is CASSEVSGGRHEQYF. The CDR3 bases are TGTGCCAGCAGCGAGGTCAGCGGGGGGAGACACGAGCAGTACTTC.

The rearrangement joins TRBV23-1 to TRBJ1-1; no reliable D call. TRBV23-1 is placed among ORFs of uncertain function. V was pared by 4 bases and J by 1 base, with 4 bases between. This CDR3 is built from 12 residues. The CDR3 DNA is TGCGCCAGCAGTCGCGAGAACACTGAAGCTTTCTTT. It specifies CASSRENTEAFF.

V usage is TRBV4-1 and J usage is TRBJ2-1; the match to TRBD2 covers 8 bases. The CDR3 runs 18 residues. Germline loops: CDR1 MGHRA, CDR2 YSYEKL. With V trimmed by 0 bases and J by 2 bases, 9 bases remained unmatched. The CDR3 nucleotides are TGCGCCAGCAGCCAAGAAGGAAGTAGAGCGGGGGCCTACAATGAGCAGTTCTTC. Translating it yields CASSQEGSRAGAYNEQFF.

J is TRBJ2-7 and V is TRBV5-1, with 11 bases aligning to TRBD1. In germline, CDR1 is SGHRS, CDR2 YFSETQ. The CDR3 is 16 residues long. The V segment lost 6 bases and the J segment 4 bases; nucleotides outside the gene matches: 12. The DNA for the CDR3 is TGCGCCAGCACCCTATCCGGGACAGGGGGATTTTACGAGCAGTACTTC. Protein sequence: CASTLSGTGGFYEQYF.

The chain employs TRBV6-1 and TRBJ1-2; D may be TRBD1 (6 bases). This CDR3 is 15 amino acids long. Trimming pared 1 base from V and 4 bases from J, leaving 13 bases between. Germline V gene lookup returns CDR1 MNHNS and CDR2 SASEGT. The CDR3 loop is CASSEGYRDRYGYTF. As DNA, the CDR3 is TGTGCCAGCAGTGAAGGATACAGGGATCGCTATGGCTACACCTTC.

This rearrangement joins TRBV6-1 to TRBJ2-2; D uncertain. Germline CDR1 is MNHNS and CDR2 is SASEGT. CDR3 size: 14 residues. The V end was cut by 5 bases, the J end by 0 bases, with 7 bases between. CDR3 region: CASSLSPNTGELFF. In DNA form, the CDR3 reads TGTGCCAGCAGTTTGTCCCCGAACACCGGGGAGCTGTTTTTT.

The CDR3: CASRKAGFTYNEQFF. CDR3 coding DNA: TGTGCCAGTAGGAAAGCGGGGTTTACCTACAATGAGCAGTTCTTC. The V gene is TRBV19, the J gene TRBJ2-1; 7 nucleotides match TRBD2. The CDR3 consists of 15 residues. From germline, CDR1 is LNHDA and CDR2 SQIVND (reference sequence). V dropped 6 bases and J dropped 2; count of bases not matched to a gene: 7.

This clone was detected a few times. The chain links TRBV13 to TRBJ2-7, with TRBD2 identical over 10 bases. V lost 8 bases and J lost 4; bases outside the gene matches: 8. The CDR3 is made up of 14 amino acids. Germline lookup yields CDR1 PRHDT and CDR2 FYEKMQ (reference sequence). This CDR3 reads CASRLAGDTYEQYF. The CDR3 DNA is TGTGCCAGCCGTCTAGCGGGAGACACTTACGAGCAGTACTTC.

The chain employs TRBV28 and TRBJ1-5; D might be TRBD1 (5 bases). The V gene lost 8 bases and the J gene lost 7 bases, with 15 bases spanning the gap. There are 13 residues in the CDR3. Per the germline V gene, CDR1 is MDHEN and CDR2 is SYDVKM. This CDR3 reads CASAPPGPQPQHF. Here the CDR3 DNA reads TGTGCCAGCGCCCCCCCAGGGCCCCAGCCCCAGCATTTT.

The CDR3 loop is CASSVAGSSGLAEQFF. CDR3 DNA: TGTGCCAGCAGCGTAGCTGGGTCTAGCGGACTGGCAGAGCAGTTCTTC. The chain carries TRBV13 and TRBJ2-1; 7 bases agree with TRBD2. Trimming cost V 5 bases and J 10 bases; bases outside gene matches: 17. The germline V gene has CDR1 PRHDT and CDR2 FYEKMQ (reference sequence). This CDR3 comprises 16 residues.

The chain combines TRBV18 with TRBJ1-1; no firm D call. V lost 6 bases and J 4 bases, leaving 12 bases between the germline ends. The V gene's germline CDR1 is KGHSH and CDR2 LQKENI. The CDR3 runs to 13 residues. CDR3 in DNA: TGTGCCAGCTCCAGGACGGATGGCACTGAAGCTTTCTTT. It codes for CASSRTDGTEAFF. Using reference TRBV18 and TRBJ1-1 for the parts outside the CDR3, the full variable domain is NAGVMQNPRHLVRRRGQEARLRCSPMKGHSHVYWYRQLPEEGLKFMVYLQKENIIDESGMPKERFSAEFPKEGPSILRIQQVVRGDSAAYFCASSRTDGTEAFFGQGTRLTVV.

The chain uses TRBV5-4 and TRBJ2-4, with 9 positions matching TRBD1. This CDR3 spans 16 amino acids. Trimming took 5 bases from V and 1 from J; bases not matched to a gene: 7. The germline gives CDR1 SGHNT, CDR2 YYREEE (reference sequence). CDR3 loop: CASSLRTGAAKNIQYF. The CDR3 DNA follows: TGTGCCAGCAGTTTACGGACAGGGGCGGCCAAAAACATTCAGTACTTC.

The V gene is TRBV4-1, the J gene TRBJ2-3, with D perhaps given as TRBD1 or TRBD2 (6 bases each). Germline values: CDR1 MGHRA, CDR2 YSYEKL. V was clipped by 4 bases and J by 1 base, with 18 bases between them. The CDR3 consists of 17 residues. The CDR3 here is CASSPNPRGAGTDTQYF. DNA for the CDR3: TGCGCCAGCAGCCCGAACCCTAGGGGGGCAGGCACAGATACGCAGTATTTT.

The chain couples TRBV7-2 to TRBJ2-1, with TRBD2 matching over 9 bases. The length of the CDR3 is 16 residues. V was clipped by 2 bases and J by 8 bases; unmatched bases: 10. Germline V gene lookup returns CDR1 SGHTA and CDR2 FQGNSA. The CDR3 nucleotides are TGTGCCAGCAGCTTAAGATCGCGGGGGGGCCGAGATGAGCAGTTCTTC. It translates to CASSLRSRGGRDEQFF.

V usage is TRBV11-2 and J usage is TRBJ2-7; maybe TRBD2 (6 bases). The V gene lost 1 base and the J gene lost 8 bases, with 12 bases spanning the gap. Germline CDR1 and CDR2: SGHAT and FQNNGV. This CDR3 has 13 residues. This CDR3 is CASSLAEGLKQYF. CDR3 coding DNA: TGTGCCAGCAGCTTAGCGGAGGGCTTAAAGCAGTACTTC.

This chain joins TRBV2 and TRBJ2-5; 10 positions match TRBD1. V shed 4 bases, J shed 4 bases, and the junction held 0 bases outside the gene matches. The CDR3 has 13 amino acids. The germline V gene has CDR1 SNHLY and CDR2 FYNNEI. CDR3 coding DNA: TGTGCCAGCAGTGGGGACAGGGGAGAGACCCAGTACTTC. It is translated as CASSGDRGETQYF.

The J gene is TRBJ2-3, the V gene TRBV6-1; 9 nucleotides align to TRBD1. With 11 bases clipped from V and 2 bases from J, the junction kept 8 bases outside the gene matches. This CDR3 contains 14 residues. Germline V gene lookup returns CDR1 MNHNS and CDR2 SASEGT. In nucleotides, the CDR3 is TGTGCCTTGCACGGGGACAGGGCCACAGATACGCAGTATTTT. This sequence encodes CALHGDRATDTQYF.

The chain joins TRBV6-5 to TRBJ2-6; perhaps TRBD2 as D (5 bases). CDR1 is MNHEY, CDR2 SVGAGI, per germline. The CDR3 covers 15 residues. Trimming removed 4 bases from V and 0 bases from J, with 7 bases in between. CDR3 residues: CASSSGLSGANVLTF. The CDR3 bases are TGTGCCAGCAGTTCAGGACTCTCTGGGGCCAACGTCCTGACTTTC.

The genes are TRBV13 and TRBJ2-4, with a possible D match to TRBD1 (5 bases). Germline V lookup: CDR1 PRHDT, CDR2 FYEKMQ (reference sequence). V was pared by 5 bases and J by 5 bases, with 13 bases between. The CDR3 length is 14 residues. The CDR3 sequence: CASSPRTQENIQYF. DNA of the CDR3: TGTGCCAGCAGCCCCCGGACACAGGAAAACATTCAGTACTTC. The full variable domain, completed using reference TRBV13 and TRBJ2-4, is AAGVIQSPRHLIKEKRETATLKCYPIPRHDTVYWYQQGPGQDPQFLISFYEKMQSDKGSIPDRFSAQQFSDYHSELNMSSLELGDSALYFCASSPRTQENIQYFGAGTRLSVL.

The V call is TRBV6-4, the J call TRBJ2-1, with D possibly matching TRBD2 (5 bases). The CDR3 extends over 17 amino acids. Germline V CDR1 and CDR2: MRHNA, SNTAGT. V was pared by 4 bases and J by 2 bases, with 18 bases between. The DNA for the CDR3 is TGTGCCAGCAGTGTGTATGAGGGTTTGGTACCCTACAATGAGCAGTTCTTC. It encodes CASSVYEGLVPYNEQFF.